The next 11 T cell receptor beta chains were all read from a single sample in a study of blood T cell repertoires in COVID-19. Method: immunoSEQ multiplex PCR; TCRdb's copy keeps in-frame clones and lacks some. This repertoire shows about 94,000 clones, about four fifths found once; its top ten account for approximately 6.8%. The source material was peripheral blood. These receptors originate from a man aged 60-69 years with acute or convalescent COVID-19.

J is TRBJ2-5 and V is TRBV5-4; D may be TRBD2 (6 bases). Trimming shortened V by 2 bases and J by 0 bases, and 8 bases separated the two germline ends. Germline V gene sequence: CDR1 SGHNT, CDR2 YYREEE (reference sequence). This CDR3 has 14 residues. The CDR3 region is CASSLGLNQETQYF. The CDR3 DNA sequence: TGTGCCAGCAGCTTAGGACTAAACCAAGAGACCCAGTACTTC. The full variable domain, its missing parts supplied by reference TRBV5-4 and TRBJ2-5, is ETGVTQSPTHLIKTRGQQVTLRCSSQSGHNTVSWYQQALGQGPQFIFQYYREEENGRGNFPPRFSGLQFPNYSSELNVNALELDDSALYLCASSLGLNQETQYFGPGTRLLVL.

This chain links TRBV10-3 with TRBJ1-3; 10 positions match TRBD1. This CDR3 spans 14 amino acids. Germline assignment: CDR1 ENHRY and CDR2 SYGVKD. The ends lost 6 bases at V and 7 bases at J; junction bases unmatched: 6. DNA of the CDR3: TGTGCCATCAGGGGACAGGGGTTAAGGAACACCATATATTTT. This codes for CAIRGQGLRNTIYF.

Comments on this clone: Within the sample, other DNA sequences also encode this same CDR3. This sequence joins TRBV29-1 and TRBJ2-7; 10 nucleotides line up with TRBD1. Germline assignment: CDR1 SQVTM and CDR2 ANQGSEA. This CDR3 region has 14 residues. The trim removed 0 bases at V and 3 bases at J, leaving 2 bases unmatched. The DNA for the CDR3 is TGCAGCGTTGAAGAGGGGGACAGGGGCTACGAGCAGTACTTC. Protein sequence: CSVEEGDRGYEQYF.

The chain recombines TRBV4-2 with TRBJ1-1; possibly TRBD1 for D (6 bases). The CDR3 sequence is 15 residues long. Germline loops: CDR1 LGHNA, CDR2 YNFKEQ. The V end lost 3 bases, the J end lost 1 base, and 12 bases lay between the germline ends. CDR3 region: CASSHFKTGNTEAFF. CDR3 DNA sequence: TGTGCCAGCAGCCACTTCAAGACAGGGAACACTGAAGCTTTCTTT.

J is TRBJ1-2 and V is TRBV5-4; 7 nucleotides align to TRBD1. CDR1 is SGHNT and CDR2 is YYREEE in the germline V gene (reference sequence). This CDR3 is built from 13 residues. Germline trimming cut 2 bases from V and 7 bases from J; bases unmatched to any gene: 5. The CDR3 region has the DNA TGTGCCAGCAGCTTACAGGGGTTACCTGGCTACACCTTC. Encoded protein: CASSLQGLPGYTF.

This clone came up once. The chain joins TRBV2 to TRBJ1-1; D may be TRBD1 (6 bases). CDR1 and CDR2 (germline): SNHLY, FYNNEI. The V end was cut by 6 bases, the J end by 0 bases, with 11 bases between. This CDR3 spans 14 amino acids. CDR3 nucleotide sequence: TGTGCCAGCAGCTACAGGGCCCTGAACACTGAAGCTTTCTTT. As protein: CASSYRALNTEAFF.

The J gene is TRBJ1-3, the V gene TRBV11-2; D may be TRBD1 (6 bases). CDR3 length: 15 amino acids. The V gene lost 5 bases and the J gene lost 4 bases, with 15 bases spanning the gap. Germline values: CDR1 SGHAT, CDR2 FQNNGV. CDR3 nucleotide sequence: TGTGCCAGCAGCGAACAGGGAAGTCAAGGAAACACCATATATTTT. It codes for CASSEQGSQGNTIYF.

This clone was counted between two and nine times. This rearrangement joins TRBV2 to TRBJ1-4; D ambiguous. The CDR3 totals 14 residues. The germline CDR1 and CDR2 sequences are SNHLY and FYNNEI. V was cut by 4 bases and J by 6 bases, with 12 bases left in between. This CDR3 is CASSVQTRDEKLFF. In DNA form, the CDR3 reads TGTGCCAGCAGTGTTCAAACCCGGGATGAAAAACTGTTTTTT.

The V gene is TRBV6-5, the J gene TRBJ1-2; TRBD1 agrees at 7 bases. Trimming removed 5 bases from V and 6 bases from J; junction bases left unmatched: 12. Per germline, CDR1 MNHEY and CDR2 SVGAGI. CDR3 size: 15 residues. The CDR3 coding sequence is TGTGCCAGCAGTCCTAGCAGGGGGGTTGCGAATGGCTACACCTTC. This codes for CASSPSRGVANGYTF.

The CDR3 protein is CASSLSLLVNIQYF. CDR3 nucleotides: TGTGCCAGCAGCTTAAGTCTGCTAGTAAACATTCAGTACTTC. The chain combines TRBV7-2 with TRBJ2-4; D is ambiguous. This CDR3 has 14 amino acids. Germline CDR1 and CDR2: SGHTA and FQGNSA. The V and J ends lost 2 bases and 6 bases respectively, with 11 bases between them.

V usage is TRBV30 and J usage is TRBJ1-1; D call uncertain. V dropped 3 bases and J dropped 1 base, with 9 bases sitting between them. The length of the CDR3 is 13 residues. CDR1 is GTSNPN and CDR2 is SVGIG in the germline V gene (reference sequence). In DNA form, the CDR3 reads TGTGCCTGGAGCTGGCAGGCGAACACTGAAGCTTTCTTT. As protein: CAWSWQANTEAFF.